This T cell receptor (beta chain) was identified in a study of glioma-infiltrating T cells. General study findings and limits: CDR3 overlap between tissue and blood was very small. Tissue-blood divergence was below expectation in non-neoplastic patients, above in gliomas.

TCR alpha and beta CDR3 regions were amplified from RNA using iRepertoire nested multiplex PCR. Tissue mRNA or PBMC total RNA, 100-400 ng, went into one-step reverse transcription and amplification. TCRdb independently ran MiXCR on the multiplex PCR reads; one entry per CDR3 protein. In the table there are about 140,000 distinct CDR3 sequences, about 39% of which are singletons. This clonotype came up a few times. The antigen is unknown. This CDR3 is built from 14 residues. Trimming pared 7 bases from V and 4 bases from J, leaving 14 bases between. Germline V CDR1 and CDR2: MDHEN, SYDVKM. Sample: glioma tissue, nonneoplastic brain tissue, or PBMCs (not recorded which). The sequence came from a human donor with low-grade glioma or glioblastoma, undergoing nonglioma brain surgery, or in good health (not recorded which). The J gene is TRBJ1-5, the V gene TRBV28, with D unclear. The CDR3 loop reads CASTNPGGNQPQHF. CDR3 bases: TGTGCCAGCACTAACCCGGGTGGAAATCAGCCCCAGCATTTT.